The 4 T cell receptor beta chains presented below share a single source sample, sequenced in a study of shared clonotypes between healthy human individuals. Produced via immunoSEQ multiplex PCR; TCRdb's table is partial and in-frame only. Among hundreds of thousands of clones listed, approximately 79% were seen once. The sequencing sample was made of memory CD4+ T cells sorted from blood. Subset: CD45RA-negative fraction. These receptors originate from a woman aged 25 to 45 in good health.

The rearrangement joins TRBV27 to TRBJ2-2; TRBD2 matches at 10 bases. Germline lookup yields CDR1 MNHEY and CDR2 SMNVEV (reference sequence). Losses at the gene ends were 2 bases for V and 0 bases for J; bases not matched to a gene: 12. This CDR3 is built from 20 residues. The DNA for the CDR3 is TGTGCCAGCAGTTTAAGGTTTGGGCTAGCGGGGGATGCGAACACCGGGGAGCTGTTTTTT. It translates to CASSLRFGLAGDANTGELFF.

This clone was observed a few times. The chain is built from TRBV27 and TRBJ1-2; 9 bases line up with TRBD1. Germline lookup yields CDR1 MNHEY and CDR2 SMNVEV (reference sequence). This CDR3 region has 13 residues. Trimming cost V 8 bases and J 6 bases; bases outside gene matches: 7. The chain's CDR3 is CASARTGVDGYTF. CDR3 DNA sequence: TGTGCCAGCGCCAGGACAGGGGTCGATGGCTACACCTTC.

This clone came up a few times. Here the CDR3 DNA reads TGTGCCAGCAGCGTCACAGGGGCTGATGGCTACACCTTC. Protein: CASSVTGADGYTF. V usage is TRBV7-9 and J usage is TRBJ1-2; 7 nucleotides agree with TRBD1. Germline V gene lookup returns CDR1 SEHNR and CDR2 FQNEAQ (reference sequence). The CDR3 is 13 amino acids. V shed 5 bases and J 6 bases; nucleotides not matched to a gene: 6.

The sample holds one count of this clone. The rearrangement links TRBV29-1 to TRBJ2-3; D is unresolved. CDR3 length: 12 amino acids. Trimming cost V 8 bases and J 9 bases, with 18 bases left between them. CDR1 and CDR2 from the germline V gene are SQVTM and ANQGSEA. The CDR3 spells CSPRRLVGTQYF. As DNA, the CDR3 is TGCAGCCCGAGACGCCTGGTTGGGACGCAGTATTTT.